Listed below are T cell receptor beta chains from one sample, sequenced in a study of T-cell reconstitution after alpha-beta-depleted transplantation in children. TCRdb fed the PCR reads into MiXCR, producing one record per CDR3 protein. The table shows hundreds of thousands of distinct CDR3 sequences, with roughly a tenth occurring only once. The sample was PBMCs from the stem cell graft donor, taken from the stem cell graft. The receptors shown here come from a human donor who donated a stem cell graft to a child with acute myeloid leukemia. Both conserved end residues are part of each CDR3. A D gene is named only where the DNA matches it firmly. The listing skips clone size in some rows; elsewhere it reads once, few, many or a size class.

CDR3 length	V gene	D gene	clone size	J gene	CDR3 DNA	CDR3 protein
19	TRBV11-2	TRBD2	.	TRBJ2-7	TGTGCCAGCAGCTTAAAGGCCCAGGGACTAGCGGGCGCCCCCTACGAGCAGTACTTC	CASSLKAQGLAGAPYEQYF
17	TRBV6-2/TRBV6-3	TRBD2	many	TRBJ2-5	TGTGCCAGCAGTTTGGGGAGACTAGCGGGTATACAAGAGACCCAGTACTTC	CASSLGRLAGIQETQYF
17	TRBV7-6	TRBD2	many	TRBJ2-3	TGTGCCAGCAGCTTGGCTCCCGGGACTAGCGGCACAGATACGCAGTATTTT	CASSLAPGTSGTDTQYF
15	TRBV27	.	.	TRBJ2-1	TGTGCCAGCAGTATTGGGCTTAGCTCCTACAATGAGCAGTTCTTC	CASSIGLSSYNEQFF
15	TRBV7-9	.	few	TRBJ2-7	TGTGCCAGCAGCTTATACGCGCAGGGGACCCACGAGCAGTACTTC	CASSLYAQGTHEQYF
15	TRBV14	TRBD2	many	TRBJ2-3	TGTGCCAGCAGCCTTCCTAGCGGATTCACAGATACGCAGTATTTT	CASSLPSGFTDTQYF
14	TRBV7-8	.	.	TRBJ1-1	TGTGCCAGCAGGGCAGGGAGTAGCGGCACTGAAGCTTTCTTT	CASRAGSSGTEAFF
15	TRBV12-3/TRBV12-4	.	.	TRBJ1-1	TGTGCCAGCAGTTTTTTGGACTGGGGGAACACTGAAGCTTTCTTT	CASSFLDWGNTEAFF
16	TRBV6-2/TRBV6-3	.	few	TRBJ2-7	TGTGCCAGCAGTTCGCCTCGGACGGATATCTCCTACGAGCAGTACTTC	CASSSPRTDISYEQYF
14	TRBV20-1	.	many	TRBJ2-3	TGCAGTGCCCCGAACGAGCGTGGCACAGATACGCAGTATTTT	CSAPNERGTDTQYF
19	TRBV10-3	.	few	TRBJ2-5	TGTGCCATCAGCGAGTCGGTAGGCCGGGTAGTAAGCGAACAAGAGACCCAGTACTTC	CAISESVGRVVSEQETQYF
15	TRBV5-1	TRBD2	.	TRBJ2-5	TGCGCCAGCAGAAGTGCAGCGGGAGCCAAAGAGACCCAGTACTTC	CASRSAAGAKETQYF
14	TRBV20-1	TRBD1	few	TRBJ1-1	TGCAGTGCTAGAGCTGGGACAGGGAACACTGAAGCTTTCTTT	CSARAGTGNTEAFF
16	TRBV2	.	many	TRBJ2-3	TGTGCCAGCAGCCCAAGTCGGTCAGGAAGGACAGATACGCAGTATTTT	CASSPSRSGRTDTQYF
14	TRBV7-2	.	many	TRBJ2-1	TGTGCCAGCAGCTTAGGCCCCGACTACAATGAGCAGTTCTTC	CASSLGPDYNEQFF
13	TRBV12-3/TRBV12-4	.	few	TRBJ2-3	TGTGCCAGCAGCGTACTAGATTCCGATACGCAGTATTTT	CASSVLDSDTQYF
15	TRBV19	.	few	TRBJ2-5	TGTGCCAGTAGTCCCGGGACACGGTACCAAGAGACCCAGTACTTC	CASSPGTRYQETQYF
15	TRBV4-3	.	few	TRBJ1-3	TGCGCCAGCAGCCAAGATATGGGGCCTGGGAACACCATATATTTT	CASSQDMGPGNTIYF
19	TRBV11-2	.	few	TRBJ2-1	TGTGCCAGCAGCTTAGATTCAACGGGTGCGTACAGCTCCTACAATGAGCAGTTCTTC	CASSLDSTGAYSSYNEQFF
14	TRBV20-1	.	many	TRBJ2-7	TGCAGTGCTAGAGATCGAGTAGCCGAAGTATGGCAGTACTTC	CSARDRVAEVWQYF